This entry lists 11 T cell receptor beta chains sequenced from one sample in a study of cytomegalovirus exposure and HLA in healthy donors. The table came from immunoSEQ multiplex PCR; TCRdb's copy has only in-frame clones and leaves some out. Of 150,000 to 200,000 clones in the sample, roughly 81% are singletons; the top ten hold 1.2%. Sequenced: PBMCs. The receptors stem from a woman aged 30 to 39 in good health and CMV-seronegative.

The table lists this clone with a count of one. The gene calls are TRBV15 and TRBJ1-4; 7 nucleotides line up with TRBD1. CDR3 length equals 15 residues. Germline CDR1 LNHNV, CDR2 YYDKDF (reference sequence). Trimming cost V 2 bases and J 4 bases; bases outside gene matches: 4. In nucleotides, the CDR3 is TGTGCCACCAGCAGAAGGGACAGCCGTAATGAAAAACTGTTTTTT. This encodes CATSRRDSRNEKLFF.

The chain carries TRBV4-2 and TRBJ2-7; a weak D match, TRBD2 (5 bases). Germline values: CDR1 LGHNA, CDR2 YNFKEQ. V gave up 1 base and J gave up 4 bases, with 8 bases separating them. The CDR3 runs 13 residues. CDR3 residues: CASSQARGYEQYF. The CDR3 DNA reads TGTGCCAGCAGCCAAGCCCGGGGTTACGAGCAGTACTTC.

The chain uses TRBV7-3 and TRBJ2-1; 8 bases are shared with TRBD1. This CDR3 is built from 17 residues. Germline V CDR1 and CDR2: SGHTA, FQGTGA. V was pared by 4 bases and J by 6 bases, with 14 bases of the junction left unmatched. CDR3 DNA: TGTGCCAGCAGCTCCTGGACAGGGCCCAAGGGCGGCAATGAGCAGTTCTTC. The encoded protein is CASSSWTGPKGGNEQFF.

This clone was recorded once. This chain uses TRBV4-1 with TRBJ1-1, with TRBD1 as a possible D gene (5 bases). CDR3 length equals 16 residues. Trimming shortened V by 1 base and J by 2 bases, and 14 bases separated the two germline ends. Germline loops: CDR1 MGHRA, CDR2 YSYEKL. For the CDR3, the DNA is TGCGCCAGCAGCCAAGGGATGCGGGGGAAAAACACTGAAGCTTTCTTT. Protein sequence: CASSQGMRGKNTEAFF.

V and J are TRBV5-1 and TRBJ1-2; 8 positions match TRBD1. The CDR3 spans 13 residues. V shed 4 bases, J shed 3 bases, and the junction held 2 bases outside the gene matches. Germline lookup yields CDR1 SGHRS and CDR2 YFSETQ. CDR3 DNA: TGCGCCAGCAGCCTACAGGGGGACTATGGCTACACCTTC. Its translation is CASSLQGDYGYTF.

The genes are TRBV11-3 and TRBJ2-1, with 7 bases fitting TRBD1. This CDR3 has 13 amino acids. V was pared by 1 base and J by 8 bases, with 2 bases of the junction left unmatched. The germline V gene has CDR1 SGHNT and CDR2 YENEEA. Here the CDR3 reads CASSLGQGDEQFF. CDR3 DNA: TGTGCCAGCAGCTTAGGACAGGGCGATGAGCAGTTCTTC.

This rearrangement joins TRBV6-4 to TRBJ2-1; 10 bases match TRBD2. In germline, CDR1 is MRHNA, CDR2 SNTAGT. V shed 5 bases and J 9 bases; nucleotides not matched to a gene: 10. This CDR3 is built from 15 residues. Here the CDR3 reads CASSSSSGGAGEQFF. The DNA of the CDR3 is TGTGCCAGCAGTTCCTCAAGCGGGGGGGCTGGTGAGCAGTTCTTC.

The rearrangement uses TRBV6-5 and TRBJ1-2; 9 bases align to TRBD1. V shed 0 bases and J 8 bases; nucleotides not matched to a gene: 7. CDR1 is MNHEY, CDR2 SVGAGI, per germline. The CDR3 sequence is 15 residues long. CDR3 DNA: TGTGCCAGCAGTTACTCGAGGGACAGGGCTCTCGGCTACACCTTC. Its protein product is CASSYSRDRALGYTF.

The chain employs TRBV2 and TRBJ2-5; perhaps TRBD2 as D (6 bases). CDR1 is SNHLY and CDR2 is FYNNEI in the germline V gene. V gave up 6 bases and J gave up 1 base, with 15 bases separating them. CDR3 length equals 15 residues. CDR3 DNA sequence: TGTGCCAGCAGCTGGGAGGAAGTTTCCCAAGAGACCCAGTACTTC. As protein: CASSWEEVSQETQYF.

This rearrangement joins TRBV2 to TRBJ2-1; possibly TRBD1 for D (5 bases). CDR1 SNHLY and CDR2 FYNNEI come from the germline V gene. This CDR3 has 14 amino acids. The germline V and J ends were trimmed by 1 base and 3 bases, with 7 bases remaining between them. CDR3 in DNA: TGTGCCAGCAGTGAAGGGGGCATCTACAATGAGCAGTTCTTC. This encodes CASSEGGIYNEQFF.

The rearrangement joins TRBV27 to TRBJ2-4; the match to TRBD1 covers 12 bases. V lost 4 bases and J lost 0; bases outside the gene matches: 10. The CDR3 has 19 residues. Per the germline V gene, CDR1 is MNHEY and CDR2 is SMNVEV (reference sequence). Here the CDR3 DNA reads TGTGCCAGCAGTTCCGACCGGGACAGGGGGCCTCTAGCCAAAAACATTCAGTACTTC. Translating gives CASSSDRDRGPLAKNIQYF.